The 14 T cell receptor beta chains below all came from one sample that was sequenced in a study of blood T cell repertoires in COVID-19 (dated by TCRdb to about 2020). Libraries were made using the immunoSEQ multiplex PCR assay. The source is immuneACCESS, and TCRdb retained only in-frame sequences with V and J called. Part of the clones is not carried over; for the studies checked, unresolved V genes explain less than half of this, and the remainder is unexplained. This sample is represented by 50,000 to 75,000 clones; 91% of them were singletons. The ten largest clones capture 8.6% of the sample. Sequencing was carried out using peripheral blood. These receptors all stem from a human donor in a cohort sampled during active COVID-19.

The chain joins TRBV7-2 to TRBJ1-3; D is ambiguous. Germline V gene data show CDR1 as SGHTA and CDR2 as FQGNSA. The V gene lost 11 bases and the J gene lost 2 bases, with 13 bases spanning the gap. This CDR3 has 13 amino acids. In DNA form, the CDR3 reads TGTGCCGTGACCGACACCGCTGGAAACACCATATATTTT. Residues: CAVTDTAGNTIYF.

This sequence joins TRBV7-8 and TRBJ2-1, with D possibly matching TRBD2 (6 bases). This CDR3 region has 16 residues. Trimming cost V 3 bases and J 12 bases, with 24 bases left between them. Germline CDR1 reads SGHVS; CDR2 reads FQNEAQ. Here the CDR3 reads CASSFLKRGWIEGQFF. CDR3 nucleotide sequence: TGTGCCAGCAGCTTTCTTAAACGGGGGTGGATCGAGGGGCAGTTCTTC. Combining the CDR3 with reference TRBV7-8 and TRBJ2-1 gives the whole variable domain GAGVSQSPRYKVAKRGQDVALRCDPISGHVSLFWYQQALGQGPEFLTYFQNEAQLDKSGLPSDRFFAERPEGSVSTLKIQRTQQEDSAVYLCASSFLKRGWIEGQFFGPGTRLTVL.

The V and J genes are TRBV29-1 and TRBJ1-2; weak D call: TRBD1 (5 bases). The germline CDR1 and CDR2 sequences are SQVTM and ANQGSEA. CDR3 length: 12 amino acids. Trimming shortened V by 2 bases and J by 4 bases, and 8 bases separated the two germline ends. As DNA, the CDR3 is TGCAGCGTTGAAACGACAGCCTATGGCTACACCTTC. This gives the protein CSVETTAYGYTF.

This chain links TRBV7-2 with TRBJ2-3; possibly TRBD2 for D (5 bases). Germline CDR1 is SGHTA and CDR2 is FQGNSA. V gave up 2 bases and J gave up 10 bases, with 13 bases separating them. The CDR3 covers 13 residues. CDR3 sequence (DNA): TGTGCCAGCAGCTTACTAGTCGGGGTCGCGCAGTATTTT. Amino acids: CASSLLVGVAQYF.

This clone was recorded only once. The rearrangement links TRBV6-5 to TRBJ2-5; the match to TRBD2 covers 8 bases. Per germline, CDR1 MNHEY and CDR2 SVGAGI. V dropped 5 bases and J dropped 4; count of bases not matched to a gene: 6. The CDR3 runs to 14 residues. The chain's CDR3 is CASSTPGGPETQYF. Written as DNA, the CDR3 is TGTGCCAGCAGTACCCCGGGGGGGCCAGAGACCCAGTACTTC.

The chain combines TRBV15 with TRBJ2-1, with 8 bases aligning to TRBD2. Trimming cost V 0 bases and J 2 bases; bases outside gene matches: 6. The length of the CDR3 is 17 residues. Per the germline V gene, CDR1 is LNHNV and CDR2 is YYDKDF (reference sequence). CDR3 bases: TGTGCCACCAGCAGAGATCCTTGGCGGGGGGCCTACAATGAGCAGTTCTTC. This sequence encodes CATSRDPWRGAYNEQFF.

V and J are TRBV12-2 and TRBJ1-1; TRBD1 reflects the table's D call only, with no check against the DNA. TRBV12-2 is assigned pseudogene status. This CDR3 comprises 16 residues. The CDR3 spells CASRLVGTGVNTEAFF. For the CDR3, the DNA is TGTGCAAGTCGCTTAGTAGGGACAGGGGTAAACACTGAAGCTTTCTTT.

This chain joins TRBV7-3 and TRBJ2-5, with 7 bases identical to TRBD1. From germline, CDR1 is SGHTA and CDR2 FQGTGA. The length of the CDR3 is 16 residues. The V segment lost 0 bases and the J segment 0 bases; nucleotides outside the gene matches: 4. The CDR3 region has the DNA TGTGCCAGCAGCTTAACGGGGACAGTAAACCAAGAGACCCAGTACTTC. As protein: CASSLTGTVNQETQYF. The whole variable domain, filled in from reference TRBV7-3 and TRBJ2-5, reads GAGVSQTPSNKVTEKGKYVELRCDPISGHTALYWYRQSLGQGPEFLIYFQGTGAADDSGLPNDRFFAVRPEGSVSTLKIQRTERGDSAVYLCASSLTGTVNQETQYFGPGTRLLVL.

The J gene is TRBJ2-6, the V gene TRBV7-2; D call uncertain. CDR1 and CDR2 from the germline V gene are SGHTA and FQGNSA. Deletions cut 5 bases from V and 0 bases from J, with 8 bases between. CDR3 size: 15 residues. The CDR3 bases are TGTGCCAGCAGCGTAGGCTACTCTGGGGCCAACGTCCTGACTTTC. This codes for CASSVGYSGANVLTF.

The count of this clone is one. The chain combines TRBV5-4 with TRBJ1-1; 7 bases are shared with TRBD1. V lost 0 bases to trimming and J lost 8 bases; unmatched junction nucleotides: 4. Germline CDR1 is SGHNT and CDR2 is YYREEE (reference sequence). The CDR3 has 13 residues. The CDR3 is CASSLVPGQEAFF. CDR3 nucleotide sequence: TGTGCCAGCAGCTTGGTACCGGGACAGGAAGCTTTCTTT. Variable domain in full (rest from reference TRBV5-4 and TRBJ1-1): ETGVTQSPTHLIKTRGQQVTLRCSSQSGHNTVSWYQQALGQGPQFIFQYYREEENGRGNFPPRFSGLQFPNYSSELNVNALELDDSALYLCASSLVPGQEAFFGQGTRLTVV.

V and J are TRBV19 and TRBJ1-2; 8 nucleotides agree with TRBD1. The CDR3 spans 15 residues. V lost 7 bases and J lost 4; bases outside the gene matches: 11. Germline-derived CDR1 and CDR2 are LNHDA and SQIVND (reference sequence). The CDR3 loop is CASTDRGAASYGYTF. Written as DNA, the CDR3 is TGTGCCAGTACCGACAGGGGTGCGGCCTCCTATGGCTACACCTTC.

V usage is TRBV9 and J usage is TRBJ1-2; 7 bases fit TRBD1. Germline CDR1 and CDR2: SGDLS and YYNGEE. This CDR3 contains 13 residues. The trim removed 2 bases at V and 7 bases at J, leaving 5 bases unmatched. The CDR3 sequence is CASSVDRESGYTF. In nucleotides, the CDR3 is TGTGCCAGCAGCGTTGACAGGGAGAGTGGCTACACCTTC. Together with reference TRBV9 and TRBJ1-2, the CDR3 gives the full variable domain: DSGVTQTPKHLITATGQRVTLRCSPRSGDLSVYWYQQSLDQGLQFLIQYYNGEERAKGNILERFSAQQFPDLHSELNLSSLELGDSALYFCASSVDRESGYTFGSGTRLTVV.

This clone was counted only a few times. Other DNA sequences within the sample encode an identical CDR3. The CDR3 is CASSPRGETQYF. CDR3 DNA sequence: TGCGCCAGCAGCCCCCGCGGGGAGACCCAGTACTTC. The chain couples TRBV5-1 to TRBJ2-5; tentatively, D is TRBD2 (5 bases). Trimming cost V 4 bases and J 5 bases, with 9 bases left between them. Germline V gene sequence: CDR1 SGHRS, CDR2 YFSETQ. The CDR3 is made up of 12 amino acids. Using reference TRBV5-1 and TRBJ2-5 for the parts outside the CDR3, the full variable domain is KAGVTQTPRYLIKTRGQQVTLSCSPISGHRSVSWYQQTPGQGLQFLFEYFSETQRNKGNFPGRFSGRQFSNSRSEMNVSTLELGDSALYLCASSPRGETQYFGPGTRLLVL.

The CDR3 nucleotides are TGTGCCAGCAGCCTCCTAGCGGGGGGGTGGGACAATGAGCAGTTCTTC. This codes for CASSLLAGGWDNEQFF. This chain uses TRBV11-2 with TRBJ2-1; TRBD2 matches 12 bases. Germline assignment: CDR1 SGHAT and CDR2 FQNNGV. V lost 5 bases, J lost 5 bases, and 7 bases stayed unmatched. The CDR3 is 16 residues long.